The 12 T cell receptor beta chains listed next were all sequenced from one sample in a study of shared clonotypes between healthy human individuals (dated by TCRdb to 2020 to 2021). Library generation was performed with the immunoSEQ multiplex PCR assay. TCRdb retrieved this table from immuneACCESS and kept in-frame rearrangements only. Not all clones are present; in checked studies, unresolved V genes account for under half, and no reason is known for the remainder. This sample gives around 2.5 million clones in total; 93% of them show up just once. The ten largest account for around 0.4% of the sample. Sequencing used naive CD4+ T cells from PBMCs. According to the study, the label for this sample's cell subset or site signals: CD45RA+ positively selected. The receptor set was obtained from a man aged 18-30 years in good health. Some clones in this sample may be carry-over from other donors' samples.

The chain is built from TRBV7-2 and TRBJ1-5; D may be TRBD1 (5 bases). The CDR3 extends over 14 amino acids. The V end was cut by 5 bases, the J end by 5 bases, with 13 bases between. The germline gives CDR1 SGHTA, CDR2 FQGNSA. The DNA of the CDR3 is TGTGCCAGCAGCGATCAGGGTGGGCATCAGCCCCAGCATTTT. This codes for CASSDQGGHQPQHF.

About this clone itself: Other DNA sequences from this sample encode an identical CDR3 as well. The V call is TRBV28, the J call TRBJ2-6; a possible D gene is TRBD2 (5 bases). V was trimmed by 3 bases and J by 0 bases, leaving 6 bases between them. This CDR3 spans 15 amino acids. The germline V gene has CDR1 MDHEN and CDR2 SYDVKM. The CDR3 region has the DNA TGTGCCAGCAGTTTTGAGGGCTCTGGGGCCAACGTCCTGACTTTC. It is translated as CASSFEGSGANVLTF.

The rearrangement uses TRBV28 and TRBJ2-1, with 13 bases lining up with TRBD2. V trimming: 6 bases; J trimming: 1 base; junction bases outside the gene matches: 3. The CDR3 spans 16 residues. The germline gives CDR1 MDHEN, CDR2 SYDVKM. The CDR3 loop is CASSSTSGRSYNEQFF. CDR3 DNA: TGTGCCAGCAGCTCGACTAGCGGGAGGTCCTACAATGAGCAGTTCTTC.

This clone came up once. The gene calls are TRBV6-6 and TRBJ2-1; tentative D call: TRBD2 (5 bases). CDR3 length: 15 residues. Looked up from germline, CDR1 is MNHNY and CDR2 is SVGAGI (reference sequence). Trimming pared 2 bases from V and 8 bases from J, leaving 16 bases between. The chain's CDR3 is CASSYPSSFPHEQFF. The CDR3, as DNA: TGTGCCAGCAGTTACCCATCTAGCTTTCCCCATGAGCAGTTCTTC.

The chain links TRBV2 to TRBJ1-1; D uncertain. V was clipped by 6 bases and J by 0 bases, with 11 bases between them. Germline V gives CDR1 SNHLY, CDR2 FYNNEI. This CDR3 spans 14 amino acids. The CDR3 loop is CASRRDGMNTEAFF. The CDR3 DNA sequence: TGTGCCAGCAGACGTGACGGTATGAACACTGAAGCTTTCTTT.

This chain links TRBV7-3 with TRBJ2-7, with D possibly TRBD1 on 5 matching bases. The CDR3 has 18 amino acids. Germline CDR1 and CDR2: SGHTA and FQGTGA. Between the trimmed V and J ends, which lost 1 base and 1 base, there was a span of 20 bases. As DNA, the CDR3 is TGTGCCAGCAGCTTAAAGGTCTTGTTTAGGGGCCATTCCTACGAGCAGTACTTC. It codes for CASSLKVLFRGHSYEQYF. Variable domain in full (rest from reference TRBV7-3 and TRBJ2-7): GAGVSQTPSNKVTEKGKYVELRCDPISGHTALYWYRQSLGQGPEFLIYFQGTGAADDSGLPNDRFFAVRPEGSVSTLKIQRTERGDSAVYLCASSLKVLFRGHSYEQYFGPGTRLTVT.

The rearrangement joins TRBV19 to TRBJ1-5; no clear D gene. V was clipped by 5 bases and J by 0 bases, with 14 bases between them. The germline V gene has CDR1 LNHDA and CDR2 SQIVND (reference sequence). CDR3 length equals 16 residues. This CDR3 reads CASSRLSRYSNQPQHF. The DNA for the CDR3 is TGTGCCAGTAGTCGGCTCTCGAGATATAGCAATCAGCCCCAGCATTTT.

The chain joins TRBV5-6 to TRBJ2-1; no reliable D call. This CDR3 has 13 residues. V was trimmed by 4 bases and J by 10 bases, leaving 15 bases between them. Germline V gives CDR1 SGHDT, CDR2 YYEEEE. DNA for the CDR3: TGTGCCAGCAGCCCAGCCGGCTCCGGGGAGCAGTTCTTC. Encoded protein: CASSPAGSGEQFF.

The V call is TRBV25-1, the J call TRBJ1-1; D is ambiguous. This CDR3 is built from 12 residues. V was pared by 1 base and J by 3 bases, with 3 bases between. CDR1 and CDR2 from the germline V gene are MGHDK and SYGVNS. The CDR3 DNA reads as TGTGCCAGCAGTGAATCGTACACTGAAGCTTTCTTT. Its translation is CASSESYTEAFF.

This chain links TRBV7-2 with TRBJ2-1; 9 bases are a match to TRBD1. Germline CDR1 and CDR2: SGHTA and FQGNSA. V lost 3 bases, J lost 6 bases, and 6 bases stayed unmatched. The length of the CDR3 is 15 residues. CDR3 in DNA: TGTGCCAGCAGCTTTAGACAGGGGGACGTCAATGAGCAGTTCTTC. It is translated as CASSFRQGDVNEQFF.

The CDR3 protein is CASSYSDSSGNTIYF. The CDR3 DNA is TGTGCCAGCAGTTACTCAGACAGCTCTGGAAACACCATATATTTT. The chain is built from TRBV6-5 and TRBJ1-3; perhaps TRBD1 as D (5 bases). Germline CDR1 and CDR2: MNHEY and SVGAGI. CDR3 length: 15 amino acids. Trimming removed 0 bases at V and 0 bases at J, with 6 bases between.

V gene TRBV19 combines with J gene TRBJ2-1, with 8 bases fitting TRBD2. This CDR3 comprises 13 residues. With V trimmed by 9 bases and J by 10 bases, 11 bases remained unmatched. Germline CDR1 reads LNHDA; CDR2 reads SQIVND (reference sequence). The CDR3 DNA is TGTGCCAGCACGGACGGAGGCGGGGGGGAGCAGTTCTTC. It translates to CASTDGGGGEQFF.